This T cell receptor beta chain was sequenced during a study of T-cell reconstitution after alpha-beta-depleted transplantation in children. Germline V lookup: CDR1 MGHRA, CDR2 YSYEKL. This CDR3 has 15 amino acids. V shed 3 bases and J shed 0 bases, with 11 bases lying between them. Unique molecular identifiers were incorporated into the prepared TCRbeta library. TCRdb analysed the PCR reads with MiXCR anew, one entry per CDR3 protein. The sample has 190,000 or so distinct CDR3 sequences, roughly 14% seen once; the top ten hold about 13%. This clonotype was detected ten times or more. The gene calls are TRBV4-1 and TRBJ1-1, with a weak D call TRBD1 (5 bases). The specimen was PBMCs from the stem cell graft donor, collected from the stem cell graft. The clonotype was recovered from a human donor who donated a stem cell graft to a child with acute lymphoblastic leukemia. CDR3 DNA sequence: TGCGCCAGCAGCCACCAAGGGACGGTGAACACTGAAGCTTTCTTT. The encoded protein is CASSHQGTVNTEAFF.